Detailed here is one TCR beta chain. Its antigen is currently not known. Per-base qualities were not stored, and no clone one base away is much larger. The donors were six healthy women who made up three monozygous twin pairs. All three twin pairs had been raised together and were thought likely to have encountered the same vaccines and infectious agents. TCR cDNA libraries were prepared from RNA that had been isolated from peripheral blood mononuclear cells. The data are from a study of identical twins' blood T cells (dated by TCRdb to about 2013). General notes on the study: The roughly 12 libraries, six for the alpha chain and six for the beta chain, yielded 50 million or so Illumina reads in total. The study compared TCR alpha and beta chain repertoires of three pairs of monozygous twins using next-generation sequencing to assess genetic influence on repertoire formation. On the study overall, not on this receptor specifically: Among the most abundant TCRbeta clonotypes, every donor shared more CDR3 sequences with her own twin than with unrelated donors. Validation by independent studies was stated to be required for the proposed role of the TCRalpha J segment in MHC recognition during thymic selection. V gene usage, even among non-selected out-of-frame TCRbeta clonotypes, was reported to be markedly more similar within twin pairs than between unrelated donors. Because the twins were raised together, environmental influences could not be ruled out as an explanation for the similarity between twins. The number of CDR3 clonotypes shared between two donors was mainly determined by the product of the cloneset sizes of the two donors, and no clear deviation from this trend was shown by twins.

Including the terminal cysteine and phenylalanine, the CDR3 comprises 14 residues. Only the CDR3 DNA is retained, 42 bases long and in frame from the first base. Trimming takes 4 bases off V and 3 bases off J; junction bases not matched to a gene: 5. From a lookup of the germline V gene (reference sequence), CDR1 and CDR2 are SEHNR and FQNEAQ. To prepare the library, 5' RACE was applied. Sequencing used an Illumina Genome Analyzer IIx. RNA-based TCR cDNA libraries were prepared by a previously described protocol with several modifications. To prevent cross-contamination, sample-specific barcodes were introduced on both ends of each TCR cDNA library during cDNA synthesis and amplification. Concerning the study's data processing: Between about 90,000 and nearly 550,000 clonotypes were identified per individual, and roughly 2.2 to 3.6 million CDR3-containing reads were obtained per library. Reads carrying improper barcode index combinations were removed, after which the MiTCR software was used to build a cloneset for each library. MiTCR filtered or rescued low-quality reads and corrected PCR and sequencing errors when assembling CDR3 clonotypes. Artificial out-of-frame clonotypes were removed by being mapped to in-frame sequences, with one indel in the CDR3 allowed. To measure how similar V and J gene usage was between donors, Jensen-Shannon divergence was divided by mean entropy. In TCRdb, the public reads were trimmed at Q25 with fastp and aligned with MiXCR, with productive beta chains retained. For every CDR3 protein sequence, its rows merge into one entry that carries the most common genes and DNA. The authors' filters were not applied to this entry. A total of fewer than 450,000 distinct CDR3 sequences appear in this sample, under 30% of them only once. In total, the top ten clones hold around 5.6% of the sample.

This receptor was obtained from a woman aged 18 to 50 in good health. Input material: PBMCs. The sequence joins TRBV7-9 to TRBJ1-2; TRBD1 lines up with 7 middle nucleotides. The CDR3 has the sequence CASSSGQSHYGYTF. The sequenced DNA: TGTGCCAGCAGCTCGGGACAGAGTCACTATGGCTACACCTTC.